The T cell receptor (beta chain) under discussion was sequenced for a study of blood T cells in healthy people across ages. Whole-study findings and limits: Estimates of total diversity, which came from one million sequenced T cells, were considered to be underestimates. Across the age range, TCR beta diversity per million T cells fell in a roughly linear way. Higher diversity, along with more naive CD4+ cells, distinguished long-lived donors from aged donors.

To note about this clonotype: Its target is unknown.

This CDR3 has 10 residues. CDR1 DFQATT and CDR2 SNEGSKA come from the germline V gene (reference sequence). Trimming left V 5 bases short and J 8 bases short, with 7 bases between. A second PCR of about 7 to 12 cycles used a sample-barcoded 5' primer and a J-beta primer mix. With 12 random nucleotides, a template-switch adaptor tagged each individual cDNA molecule. TCRdb fed the 5' RACE reads into MiXCR, producing one record per CDR3 protein. The sample holds about 560,000 distinct CDR3 sequences, about 27% seen once. The sample was also reused in another study, on T cells of mothers and their children.

This TCR derives from a boy aged 2 to 9 in good health. This chain links TRBV20-1 with TRBJ2-1; D is uncertain. Sequences were obtained from blood. This chain's CDR3 is CSASGYEQFF. The CDR3, as DNA: TGCAGTGCTTCCGGGTATGAGCAGTTCTTC.